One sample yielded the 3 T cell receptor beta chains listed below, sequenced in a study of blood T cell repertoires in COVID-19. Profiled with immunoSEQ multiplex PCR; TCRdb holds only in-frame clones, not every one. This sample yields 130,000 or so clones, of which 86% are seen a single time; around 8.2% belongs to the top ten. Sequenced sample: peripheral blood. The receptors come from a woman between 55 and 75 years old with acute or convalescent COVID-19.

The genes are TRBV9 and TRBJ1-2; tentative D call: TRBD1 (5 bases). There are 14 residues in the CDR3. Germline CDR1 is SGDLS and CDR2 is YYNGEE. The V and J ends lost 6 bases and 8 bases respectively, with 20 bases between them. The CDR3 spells CASTRWGSGEGYTF. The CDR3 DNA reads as TGTGCCAGCACCCGATGGGGGTCGGGAGAAGGCTACACCTTC.

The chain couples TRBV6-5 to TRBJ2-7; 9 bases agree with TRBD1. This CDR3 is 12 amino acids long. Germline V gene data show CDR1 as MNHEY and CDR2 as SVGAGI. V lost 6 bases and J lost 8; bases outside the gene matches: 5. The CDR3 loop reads CASRRQGGKQYF. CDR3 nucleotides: TGTGCCAGCAGAAGACAGGGGGGGAAGCAGTACTTC.

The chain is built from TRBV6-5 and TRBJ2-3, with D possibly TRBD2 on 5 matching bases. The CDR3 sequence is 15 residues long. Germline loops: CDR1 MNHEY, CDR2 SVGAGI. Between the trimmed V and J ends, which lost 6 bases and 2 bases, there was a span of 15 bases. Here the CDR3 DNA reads TGTGCCAGCAGCGATAGCGCAGACTTCACAGATACGCAGTATTTT. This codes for CASSDSADFTDTQYF.